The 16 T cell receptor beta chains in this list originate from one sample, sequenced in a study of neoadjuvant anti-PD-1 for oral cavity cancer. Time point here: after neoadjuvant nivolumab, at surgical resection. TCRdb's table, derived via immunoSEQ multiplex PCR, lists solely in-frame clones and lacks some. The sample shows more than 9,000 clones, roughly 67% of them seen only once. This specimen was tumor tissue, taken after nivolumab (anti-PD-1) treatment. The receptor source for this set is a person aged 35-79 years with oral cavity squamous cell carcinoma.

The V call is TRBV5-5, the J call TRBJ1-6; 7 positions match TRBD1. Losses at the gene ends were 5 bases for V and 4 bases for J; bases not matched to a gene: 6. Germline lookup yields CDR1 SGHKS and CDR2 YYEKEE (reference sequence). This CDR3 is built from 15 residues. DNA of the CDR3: TGTGCCAGCAGTCCCAGGACAGGTTATAATTCACCCCTCCACTTT. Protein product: CASSPRTGYNSPLHF.

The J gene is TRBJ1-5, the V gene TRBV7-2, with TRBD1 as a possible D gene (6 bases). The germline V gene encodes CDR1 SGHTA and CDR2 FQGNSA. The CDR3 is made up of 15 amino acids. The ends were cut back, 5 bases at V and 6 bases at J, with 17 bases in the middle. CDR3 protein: CASSRDTGTRQPQHF. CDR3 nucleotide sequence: TGTGCCAGCAGCCGGGACACGGGGACACGTCAGCCCCAGCATTTT. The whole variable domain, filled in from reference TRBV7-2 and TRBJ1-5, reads GAGVSQSPSNKVTEKGKDVELRCDPISGHTALYWYRQSLGQGLEFLIYFQGNSAPDKSGLPSDRFSAERTGGSVSTLTIQRTQQEDSAVYLCASSRDTGTRQPQHFGDGTRLSIL.

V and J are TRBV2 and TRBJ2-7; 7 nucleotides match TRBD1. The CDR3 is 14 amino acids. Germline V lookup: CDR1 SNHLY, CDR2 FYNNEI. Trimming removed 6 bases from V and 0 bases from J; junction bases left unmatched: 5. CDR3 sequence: CASRRTGASYEQYF. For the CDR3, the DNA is TGTGCCAGCAGAAGGACAGGTGCCTCCTACGAGCAGTACTTC.

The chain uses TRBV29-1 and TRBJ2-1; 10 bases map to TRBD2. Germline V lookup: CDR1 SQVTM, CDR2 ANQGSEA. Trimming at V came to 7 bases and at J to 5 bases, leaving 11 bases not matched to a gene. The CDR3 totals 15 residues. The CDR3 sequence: CSGPMGLAGDNEQFF. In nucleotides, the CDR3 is TGCAGCGGCCCAATGGGGCTAGCGGGGGACAATGAGCAGTTCTTC.

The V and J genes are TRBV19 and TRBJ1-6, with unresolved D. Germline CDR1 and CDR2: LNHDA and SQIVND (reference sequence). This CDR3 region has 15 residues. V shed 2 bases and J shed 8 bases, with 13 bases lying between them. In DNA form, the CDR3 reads TGTGCCAGTAGTATAAGTGGGAATTACGATTCACCCCTCCACTTT. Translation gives CASSISGNYDSPLHF.

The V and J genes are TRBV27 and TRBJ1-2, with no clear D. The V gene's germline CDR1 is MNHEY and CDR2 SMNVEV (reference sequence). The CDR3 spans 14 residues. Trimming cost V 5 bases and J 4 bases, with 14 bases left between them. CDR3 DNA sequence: TGTGCCAGCAGTGCCTCGGTAGAAGGCTATGGCTACACCTTC. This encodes CASSASVEGYGYTF.

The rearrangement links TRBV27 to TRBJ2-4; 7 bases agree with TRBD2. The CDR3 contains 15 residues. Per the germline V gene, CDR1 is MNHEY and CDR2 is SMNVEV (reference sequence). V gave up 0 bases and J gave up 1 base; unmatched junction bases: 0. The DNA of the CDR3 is TGTGCCAGCAGTTTATCGGGGGGGGCCAAAAACATTCAGTACTTC. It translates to CASSLSGGAKNIQYF.

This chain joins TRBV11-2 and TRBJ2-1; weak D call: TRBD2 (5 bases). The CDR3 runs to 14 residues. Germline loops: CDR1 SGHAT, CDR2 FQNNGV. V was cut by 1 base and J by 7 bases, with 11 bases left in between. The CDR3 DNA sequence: TGTGCCAGCAGCTTAGGCTCGGGGTTAAATGAGCAGTTCTTC. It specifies CASSLGSGLNEQFF. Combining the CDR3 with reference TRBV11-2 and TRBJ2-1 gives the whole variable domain EAGVAQSPRYKIIEKRQSVAFWCNPISGHATLYWYQQILGQGPKLLIQFQNNGVVDDSQLPKDRFSAERLKGVDSTLKIQPAKLEDSAVYLCASSLGSGLNEQFFGPGTRLTVL.

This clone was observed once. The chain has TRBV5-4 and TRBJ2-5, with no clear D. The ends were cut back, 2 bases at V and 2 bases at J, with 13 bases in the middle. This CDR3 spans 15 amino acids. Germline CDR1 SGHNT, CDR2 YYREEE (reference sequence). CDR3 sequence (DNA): TGTGCCAGCAGCTTTACTTTTCACGGACAAGAGACCCAGTACTTC. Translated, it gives CASSFTFHGQETQYF.

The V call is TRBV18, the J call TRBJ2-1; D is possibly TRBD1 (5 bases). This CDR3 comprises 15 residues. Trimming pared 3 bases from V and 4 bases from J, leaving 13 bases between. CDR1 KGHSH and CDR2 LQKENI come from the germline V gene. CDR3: CASSPRRTTYNEQFF. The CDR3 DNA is TGTGCCAGCTCACCTCGACGGACAACTTACAATGAGCAGTTCTTC. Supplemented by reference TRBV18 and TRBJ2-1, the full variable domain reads NAGVMQNPRHLVRRRGQEARLRCSPMKGHSHVYWYRQLPEEGLKFMVYLQKENIIDESGMPKERFSAEFPKEGPSILRIQQVVRGDSAAYFCASSPRRTTYNEQFFGPGTRLTVL.

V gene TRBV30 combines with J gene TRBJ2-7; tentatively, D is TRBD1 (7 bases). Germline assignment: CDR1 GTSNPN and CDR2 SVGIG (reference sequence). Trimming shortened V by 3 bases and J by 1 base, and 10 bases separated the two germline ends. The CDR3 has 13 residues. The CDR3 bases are TGTGCCTGGAGACAGGGGAGGTCCTACGAGCAGTACTTC. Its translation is CAWRQGRSYEQYF.

For the CDR3, the DNA is TGTGCCAGCAGTGCAGGGACAGGGGGTTTGGAGCAGTACTTC. Protein: CASSAGTGGLEQYF. The gene calls are TRBV6-1 and TRBJ2-7; 11 nucleotides line up with TRBD1. CDR1 and CDR2 from the germline V gene are MNHNS and SASEGT. This CDR3 is built from 14 residues. Trimming took 4 bases from V and 7 from J; bases not matched to a gene: 6.

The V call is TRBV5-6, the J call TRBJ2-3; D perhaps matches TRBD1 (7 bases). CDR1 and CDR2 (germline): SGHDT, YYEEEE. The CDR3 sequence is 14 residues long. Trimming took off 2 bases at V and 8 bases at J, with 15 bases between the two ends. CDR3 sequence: CASSLTGDLFTQYF. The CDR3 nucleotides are TGTGCCAGCAGCTTAACAGGGGACTTGTTTACGCAGTATTTT.

CDR3 residues: CASSGVQGKGNQPQHF. The CDR3 DNA reads as TGTGCCAGCAGTGGGGTACAGGGAAAGGGCAATCAGCCCCAGCATTTT. This chain links TRBV28 with TRBJ1-5, with D possibly being TRBD1 (6 bases). V gave up 5 bases and J gave up 2 bases, with 16 bases separating them. CDR1 MDHEN and CDR2 SYDVKM come from the germline V gene. This CDR3 has 16 residues.

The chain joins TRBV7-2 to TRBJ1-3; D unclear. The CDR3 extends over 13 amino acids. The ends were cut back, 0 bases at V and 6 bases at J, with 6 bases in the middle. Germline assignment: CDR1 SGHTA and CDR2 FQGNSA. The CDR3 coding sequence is TGTGCCAGCAGCTTAGCCGGGAAAAACACCATATATTTT. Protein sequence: CASSLAGKNTIYF. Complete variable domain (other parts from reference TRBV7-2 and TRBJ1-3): GAGVSQSPSNKVTEKGKDVELRCDPISGHTALYWYRQSLGQGLEFLIYFQGNSAPDKSGLPSDRFSAERTGGSVSTLTIQRTQQEDSAVYLCASSLAGKNTIYFGEGSWLTVV.

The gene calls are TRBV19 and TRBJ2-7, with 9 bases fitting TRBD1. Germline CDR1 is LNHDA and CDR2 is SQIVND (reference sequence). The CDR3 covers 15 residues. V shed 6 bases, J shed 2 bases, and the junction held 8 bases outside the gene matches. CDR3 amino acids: CASRSLTGGPYEQYF. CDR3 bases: TGTGCCAGTAGATCCCTGACAGGGGGGCCCTACGAGCAGTACTTC.